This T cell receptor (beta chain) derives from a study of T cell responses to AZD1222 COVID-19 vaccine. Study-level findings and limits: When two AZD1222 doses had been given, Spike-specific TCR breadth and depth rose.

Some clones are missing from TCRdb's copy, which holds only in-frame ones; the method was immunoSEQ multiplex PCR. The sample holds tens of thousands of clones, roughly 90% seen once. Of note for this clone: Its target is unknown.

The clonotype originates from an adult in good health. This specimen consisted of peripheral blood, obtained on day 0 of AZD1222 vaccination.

DNA of the CDR3: TGTGCCAGCAAAGCGAACACCGGGGAGCTGTTTTTT. Amino acids: CASKANTGELFF. This chain connects TRBV14 to TRBJ2-2; D is undetermined. V was pared by 7 bases and J by 0 bases, with 3 bases between. Germline V gene sequence: CDR1 SGHDN, CDR2 FVKESK. The CDR3 has 12 amino acids.